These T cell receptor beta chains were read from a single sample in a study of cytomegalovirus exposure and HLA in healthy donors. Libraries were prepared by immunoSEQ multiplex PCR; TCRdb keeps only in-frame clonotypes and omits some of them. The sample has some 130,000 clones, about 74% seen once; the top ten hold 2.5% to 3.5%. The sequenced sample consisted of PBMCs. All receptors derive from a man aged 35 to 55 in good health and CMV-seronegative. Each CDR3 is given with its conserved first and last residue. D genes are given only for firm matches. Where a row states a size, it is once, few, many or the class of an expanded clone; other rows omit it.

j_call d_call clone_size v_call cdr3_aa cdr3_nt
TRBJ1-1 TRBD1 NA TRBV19 CASSIGTGAEAFF TGTGCCAGTAGTATAGGGACAGGGGCTGAAGCTTTCTTT
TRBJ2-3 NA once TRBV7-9 CASSLSSTDTQYF TGTGCCAGCAGCTTGAGCAGCACAGATACGCAGTATTTT
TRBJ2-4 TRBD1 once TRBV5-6 CASSPLTGGPNIQYF TGTGCCAGCAGCCCCCTGACAGGGGGCCCAAACATTCAGTACTTC
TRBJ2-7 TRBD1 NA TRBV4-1 CASSPGGNTGGRYEQYF TGCGCCAGCAGCCCGGGGGGCAATACAGGGGGCAGGTACGAGCAGTACTTC
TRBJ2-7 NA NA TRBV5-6 CASSFFSQQRDEQYF TGTGCCAGCAGCTTTTTTAGCCAACAGAGGGACGAGCAGTACTTC
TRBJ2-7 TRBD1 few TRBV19 CASSLGQGYSYEQYF TGTGCCAGTAGTCTAGGACAGGGATACTCCTACGAGCAGTACTTC
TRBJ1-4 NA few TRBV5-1 CASSLAAGANEKLFF TGCGCCAGCAGCTTGGCGGCAGGCGCTAATGAAAAACTGTTTTTT
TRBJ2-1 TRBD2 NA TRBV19 CAVSGLAGEENEQFF TGTGCCGTGTCGGGACTAGCGGGAGAGGAGAATGAGCAGTTCTTC
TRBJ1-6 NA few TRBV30 CAWSVPGSSYNSPLHF TGTGCCTGGAGTGTACCGGGGAGCTCCTATAATTCACCCCTCCACTTT
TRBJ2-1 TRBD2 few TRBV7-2 CASSLETSGFYNEQFF TGTGCCAGCAGCTTAGAGACTAGCGGATTCTACAATGAGCAGTTCTTC
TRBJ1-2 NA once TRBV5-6 CASSLYGANYGYTF TGTGCCAGCAGCTTGTACGGGGCTAACTATGGCTACACCTTC
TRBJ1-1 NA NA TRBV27 CASSDRFTEAFF TGTGCCAGCAGCGACAGGTTCACTGAAGCTTTCTTT
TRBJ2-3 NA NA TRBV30 CAWSVRLLTDTQYF TGTGCCTGGAGTGTTCGACTACTCACAGATACGCAGTATTTT
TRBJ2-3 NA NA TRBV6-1 CASTPIDRGTQYF TGTGCCAGCACCCCCATTGACAGAGGTACGCAGTATTTT
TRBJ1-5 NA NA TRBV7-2 CASSPRGWDSNQPQHF TGTGCCAGCAGCCCCAGAGGGTGGGATAGCAATCAGCCCCAGCATTTT
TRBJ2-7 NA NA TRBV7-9 CASSPDTGAVSYEQYF TGTGCCAGCAGCCCTGACACGGGAGCGGTTTCCTACGAGCAGTACTTC